This T cell receptor (beta chain) was recorded in a study of breast tumors, draining lymph nodes, adjacent tissues. Study-level results: Compared with basal-like, luminal-like tumors shared significantly more repertoire with nontumor tissue. Tumor T cell lymph node origin was a supported hypothesis, not proven. Data fit most tumor T cells coming from lymph node, expanding in tumor. Compared with lymph nodes, tumors were less diverse; compared with nontumor tissue, more.

CDR1 and CDR2 (germline): SGHTA, FQGNSA. V was pared by 5 bases and J by 4 bases, with 20 bases between. The CDR3 is 16 residues long. This clonotype was observed many times. Its specificity is not known. Breast cancer patients provided tissue from their axillary draining lymph nodes. Each CDR3 protein is one row after TCRdb ran MiXCR on the multiplex PCR reads. This table has 130,000 or so distinct CDR3 sequences, about 22% appearing once. Sequencing input: axillary lymph node tissue. The rearrangement joins TRBV7-2 to TRBJ2-5; a weak D match, TRBD1 (6 bases). The origin of this receptor is a female donor with breast cancer. Some clones in this sample may be carry-over from other donors' samples. CDR3 nucleotide sequence: TGTGCCAGCAGCGGAGCCCGGGGCCAAGGGGGAGAGACCCAGTACTTC. Translated: CASSGARGQGGETQYF.